This T cell receptor beta chain is drawn from a study of blood T cells in healthy people across ages. Peripheral blood from each donor was collected in a volume of 8 to 10 milliliters. Many counts were recorded for this clonotype. Its antigen is unknown. Study-level results: Diversity estimated from one million T cells was considered an underestimate.

The germline V gene has CDR1 SGHRS and CDR2 YFSETQ. The CDR3 covers 15 residues. V was clipped by 4 bases and J by 6 bases; unmatched bases: 11. For the second PCR, which ran for about 6 to 11 cycles, a sample-barcoded 5' primer and a J-beta primer mix were used. TCRdb re-derived calls from the 5' RACE reads in MiXCR, one entry per CDR3 protein. The table records about 1.7 million distinct CDR3 sequences, 25% to 30% of them present only once. The source is a woman aged 25 to 39 in good health. The rearrangement links TRBV5-1 to TRBJ2-7; 9 bases are shared with TRBD1. Sequencing input: blood. In DNA, the CDR3 is TGCGCCAGCAGCATTAAGACAGGGGGGGATCGCGAGCAGTACTTC. It specifies CASSIKTGGDREQYF.